This passage covers 13 T cell receptor beta chains from one sample sequenced in a study of cytomegalovirus exposure and HLA in healthy donors. Clones were sequenced by immunoSEQ multiplex PCR, and TCRdb holds only the in-frame ones, with some missing. The data hold 150,000 to 200,000 clones, with around 84% observed a single time. Sequencing was done on a sample of PBMCs. The receptors shown here come from a woman under 40 in good health and CMV-seropositive.

This chain connects TRBV28 to TRBJ2-7; D possibly corresponds to TRBD1 (6 bases). V gave up 1 base and J gave up 2 bases, with 12 bases separating them. The V gene's germline CDR1 is MDHEN and CDR2 SYDVKM. The CDR3 is 15 amino acids. CDR3 in amino acids: CASSLFSRGTYEQYF. CDR3 sequence (DNA): TGTGCCAGCAGTTTATTTTCCAGGGGTACCTACGAGCAGTACTTC.

This clone occurred once. The chain links TRBV28 to TRBJ2-5; TRBD2 matches 10 bases. CDR1 and CDR2 from the germline V gene are MDHEN and SYDVKM. The CDR3 is made up of 16 amino acids. The V gene end was trimmed by 3 bases and the J gene end by 3 bases; junction bases not matched to a gene: 7. The CDR3 DNA is TGTGCCAGCAGTTTTACAGATGGACTAGCGGAAGAGACCCAGTACTTC. Amino acid sequence: CASSFTDGLAEETQYF.

The rearrangement links TRBV30 to TRBJ1-3; D unresolved. There are 12 residues in the CDR3. Deletions cut 5 bases from V and 5 bases from J, with 10 bases between. Germline V gives CDR1 GTSNPN, CDR2 SVGIG (reference sequence). The CDR3 here is CAWGYSRNTIYF. CDR3 DNA sequence: TGTGCCTGGGGGTACAGTCGAAACACCATATATTTT.

The rearrangement links TRBV9 to TRBJ2-1; 7 bases agree with TRBD2. This CDR3 has 14 residues. CDR1 and CDR2 (germline): SGDLS, YYNGEE. The J segment lost 10 bases and the V segment lost 0 bases, leaving 7 bases of the junction unmatched. Here the CDR3 reads CASSVARGREEQFF. The CDR3 nucleotides are TGTGCCAGCAGCGTAGCGAGAGGGCGGGAGGAGCAGTTCTTC.

This chain uses TRBV28 with TRBJ1-1; no firm D call. The germline CDR1 and CDR2 sequences are MDHEN and SYDVKM. The ends were cut back, 6 bases at V and 1 base at J, with 9 bases in the middle. CDR3 length: 13 residues. The CDR3 nucleotides are TGTGCCAGCAGGGACGGGAAGAACACTGAAGCTTTCTTT. It is translated as CASRDGKNTEAFF.

V is TRBV5-8 and J is TRBJ2-7; the D gene is possibly TRBD1 (6 bases). The germline CDR1 and CDR2 sequences are SGHTS and YDEGEE. V was clipped by 0 bases and J by 4 bases, with 11 bases between them. The CDR3 has 14 residues. CDR3 residues: CASSLADSGYEQYF. CDR3 sequence (DNA): TGTGCCAGCAGCTTGGCGGACAGTGGGTACGAGCAGTACTTC.

The chain has TRBV6-1 and TRBJ2-7; unclear D gene. The CDR3 runs to 12 residues. Germline V gene data show CDR1 as MNHNS and CDR2 as SASEGT. Trimming cost V 3 bases and J 5 bases, with 8 bases left between them. CDR3 sequence reads: CASSETRHEQYF. The CDR3 DNA reads TGTGCCAGCAGTGAGACCAGGCACGAGCAGTACTTC.

The chain combines TRBV5-1 with TRBJ2-3; unclear D gene. The V gene's germline CDR1 is SGHRS and CDR2 YFSETQ. The CDR3 is made up of 13 amino acids. Trimming took off 4 bases at V and 0 bases at J, with 6 bases between the two ends. CDR3 protein: CASSATSTDTQYF. CDR3 DNA: TGCGCCAGCAGCGCGACTAGCACAGATACGCAGTATTTT.

V and J are TRBV7-9 and TRBJ1-5; perhaps TRBD1 as D (6 bases). V was shortened by 8 bases and J by 4 bases, with 15 bases between the two germline ends. The germline V gene encodes CDR1 SEHNR and CDR2 FQNEAQ (reference sequence). This CDR3 region has 14 residues. In DNA, the CDR3 is TGTGCCAGCTCTCTCGGACAGACGAATCAGCCCCAGCATTTT. Its translation is CASSLGQTNQPQHF.

This rearrangement joins TRBV28 to TRBJ2-3, with a weak D call TRBD2 (6 bases). The CDR3 spans 17 residues. The ends were cut back, 3 bases at V and 2 bases at J, with 18 bases in the middle. Germline values: CDR1 MDHEN, CDR2 SYDVKM. CDR3 region: CASSLGDSGMSTDTQYF. The CDR3 nucleotides are TGTGCCAGCAGTTTGGGGGACTCGGGGATGTCCACAGATACGCAGTATTTT.

The sample holds a few counts of this clone. The junction and the germline gene differ at one end; a read error may be behind it. The J gene is TRBJ1-1, the V gene TRBV5-1; 8 bases map to TRBD1. The CDR3 runs 14 residues. Germline values: CDR1 SGHRS, CDR2 YFSETQ. CDR3 coding DNA: TGCGCCAGCAGCTTGGGGACAGGGAACGCTGAAGCTTTCTTT. It encodes CASSLGTGNAEAFF.

This clone was seen just once. The rearrangement links TRBV19 to TRBJ2-7; 8 bases fit TRBD1. The trim removed 5 bases at V and 2 bases at J, leaving 8 bases unmatched. Germline CDR1 LNHDA, CDR2 SQIVND (reference sequence). The CDR3 runs 15 residues. Here the CDR3 reads CASSLTDRVAYEQYF. In DNA form, the CDR3 reads TGTGCCAGTAGTTTAACGGACAGGGTCGCCTACGAGCAGTACTTC.

This clone was detected only a few times. The V call is TRBV19, the J call TRBJ2-1; D remains ambiguous. CDR1 is LNHDA, CDR2 SQIVND, per germline (reference sequence). V lost 5 bases and J lost 3, with 8 bases in between. CDR3 size: 13 residues. The CDR3 DNA sequence: TGTGCCAGTAGTCCTCAGAACTACAATGAGCAGTTCTTC. This gives the protein CASSPQNYNEQFF.